Each of the 19 T cell receptor beta chains below was sequenced from the same sample in a study of blood T cell repertoires in COVID-19. TCRdb's table, derived via immunoSEQ multiplex PCR, lists solely in-frame clones and lacks some. The sample carries 200,000 to 250,000 clones, 83% recorded once. Sequenced input: peripheral blood. These TCRs come from a woman in her 30s with COVID-19, enrolled during active disease.

This clone was observed a handful of times. As DNA, the CDR3 is TGTGCCAGCAGTGGTCGACAGGGGAGCACTGAAGCTTTCTTT. Translating it yields CASSGRQGSTEAFF. J is TRBJ1-1 and V is TRBV2; TRBD1 matches 8 bases. V was clipped by 4 bases and J by 4 bases; unmatched bases: 5. Germline CDR1 reads SNHLY; CDR2 reads FYNNEI. The CDR3 consists of 14 residues. The full variable domain, with the rest looked up from reference TRBV2 and TRBJ1-1, is EPEVTQTPSHQVTQMGQEVILRCVPISNHLYFYWYRQILGQKVEFLVSFYNNEISEKSEIFDDQFSVERPDGSNFTLKIRSTKLEDSAMYFCASSGRQGSTEAFFGQGTRLTVV.

The chain has TRBV6-5 and TRBJ2-7; 8 nucleotides match TRBD1. Losses at the gene ends were 4 bases for V and 5 bases for J; bases not matched to a gene: 7. Germline CDR1 MNHEY, CDR2 SVGAGI. This CDR3 has 14 amino acids. The DNA of the CDR3 is TGTGCCAGCAGTTCTCGACAGGGGATCGACGAGCAGTACTTC. Its protein product is CASSSRQGIDEQYF.

This chain uses TRBV28 with TRBJ1-5, with unresolved D. The length of the CDR3 is 11 residues. Trimming took off 4 bases at V and 9 bases at J, with 7 bases between the two ends. Germline CDR1 MDHEN, CDR2 SYDVKM. CDR3 region: CASSSSRPQHF. DNA of the CDR3: TGTGCCAGCAGTTCTTCTCGGCCCCAGCATTTT.

The chain carries TRBV2 and TRBJ1-6; TRBD1 aligns across 7 bases. The CDR3 runs 15 residues. V lost 4 bases, J lost 7 bases, and 7 bases stayed unmatched. The germline gives CDR1 SNHLY, CDR2 FYNNEI. CDR3 loop: CASSVGGTENSPLHF. The DNA of the CDR3 is TGTGCCAGCAGTGTAGGCGGGACAGAGAATTCACCCCTCCACTTT.

The gene calls are TRBV7-2 and TRBJ1-1; D might be TRBD1 (6 bases). Germline CDR1 reads SGHTA; CDR2 reads FQGNSA. Trimming took 1 base from V and 5 from J, leaving 17 bases between them. The CDR3 has 16 amino acids. The CDR3 DNA sequence: TGTGCCAGCAGCTTAGTGGGGGGGGGCGCCGGGACTGAAGCTTTCTTT. Amino acid sequence: CASSLVGGGAGTEAFF.

The J gene is TRBJ2-3, the V gene TRBV29-1; the match to TRBD2 covers 8 bases. The trim removed 1 base at V and 0 bases at J, leaving 3 bases unmatched. The CDR3 loop spans 15 amino acids. Germline V gene data show CDR1 as SQVTM and CDR2 as ANQGSEA. This CDR3 reads CSVEATSGSTDTQYF. The DNA for the CDR3 is TGCAGCGTTGAAGCCACTAGCGGTAGCACAGATACGCAGTATTTT.

This chain joins TRBV7-9 and TRBJ1-2, with 7 bases aligning to TRBD1. The CDR3 is 15 residues long. V shed 5 bases, J shed 4 bases, and the junction held 10 bases outside the gene matches. The germline V gene encodes CDR1 SEHNR and CDR2 FQNEAQ (reference sequence). The CDR3 DNA is TGTGCCAGCAGCGGCAGCCCGGGACAGAGCTATGGCTACACCTTC. This codes for CASSGSPGQSYGYTF.

The chain joins TRBV27 to TRBJ2-1; 8 positions agree with TRBD2. Germline CDR1 and CDR2: MNHEY and SMNVEV (reference sequence). V shed 6 bases and J 0 bases; nucleotides not matched to a gene: 7. This CDR3 region has 16 residues. The CDR3 DNA reads TGTGCCAGCAGCCACTCGCGGGGGGACTCCTACAATGAGCAGTTCTTC. This codes for CASSHSRGDSYNEQFF.

This chain uses TRBV5-1 with TRBJ2-1; no clear D. The CDR3 spans 16 residues. V was cut by 0 bases and J by 7 bases, with 17 bases left in between. The germline V gene encodes CDR1 SGHRS and CDR2 YFSETQ. Here the CDR3 DNA reads TGCGCCAGCAGCTTGGGAGGTGCGGTACCAACTAATGAGCAGTTCTTC. The encoded protein is CASSLGGAVPTNEQFF.

This chain uses TRBV23-1 with TRBJ2-1, with TRBD2 identical over 7 bases. TRBV23-1 is an ORF; its function is uncertain. This CDR3 is 16 amino acids long. After removal of 1 base from V and 2 bases from J, the junction contained 5 bases not matched to a gene. CDR3 sequence (DNA): TGCGCCAGCAGTCAATTTGGGAGGGAACCCTACAATGAGCAGTTCTTC. Translated: CASSQFGREPYNEQFF.

This chain uses TRBV4-3 with TRBJ1-1; the D gene is possibly TRBD1 (5 bases). Germline lookup yields CDR1 LGHNA and CDR2 YSLEER. V was cut by 0 bases and J by 2 bases, with 7 bases left in between. CDR3 length: 14 residues. CDR3 sequence (DNA): TGCGCCAGCAGCCAAGATAGGGGTAACACTGAAGCTTTCTTT. It yields the protein CASSQDRGNTEAFF.

This rearrangement joins TRBV11-2 to TRBJ2-3; D is undetermined. Germline CDR1 and CDR2: SGHAT and FQNNGV. CDR3 length: 15 residues. Trimming removed 1 base from V and 0 bases from J, with 8 bases in between. The CDR3: CASSLALTSTDTQYF. CDR3 sequence (DNA): TGTGCCAGCAGCTTAGCCCTGACTAGCACAGATACGCAGTATTTT.

The chain carries TRBV7-2 and TRBJ1-2; D might be TRBD1 (6 bases). The CDR3 runs to 14 residues. V was trimmed by 5 bases and J by 2 bases, leaving 12 bases between them. Per germline, CDR1 SGHTA and CDR2 FQGNSA. The CDR3 loop reads CASSPRTENYGYTF. In DNA, the CDR3 is TGTGCCAGCAGCCCTAGGACAGAGAACTATGGCTACACCTTC.

The rearrangement links TRBV11-3 to TRBJ2-2; tentative D call: TRBD2 (5 bases). V was shortened by 2 bases and J by 6 bases, with 10 bases between the two germline ends. This CDR3 has 14 residues. Germline values: CDR1 SGHNT, CDR2 YENEEA. The CDR3 sequence is CASSLTRRAGELFF. CDR3 DNA: TGTGCCAGCAGCTTAACTAGGCGGGCCGGGGAGCTGTTTTTT.

V and J are TRBV5-1 and TRBJ1-6; D perhaps matches TRBD1 (5 bases). The CDR3 has 16 amino acids. CDR1 is SGHRS, CDR2 YFSETQ, per germline. V was trimmed by 0 bases and J by 7 bases, leaving 14 bases between them. CDR3 protein: CASSLAGQGINSPLHF. CDR3 DNA sequence: TGCGCCAGCAGCTTGGCCGGGCAGGGTATAAATTCACCCCTCCACTTT.

The genes are TRBV7-9 and TRBJ2-5, with D possibly being TRBD2 (6 bases). The germline V gene has CDR1 SEHNR and CDR2 FQNEAQ (reference sequence). V lost 8 bases and J 7 bases, leaving 20 bases between the germline ends. The CDR3 runs to 14 residues. The CDR3 region has the DNA TGTGCCAGCGCTGTGGGGGACTCCGAAGGGACCCAGTACTTC. Encoded protein: CASAVGDSEGTQYF. Full variable domain (missing parts from reference TRBV7-9 and TRBJ2-5): DTGVSQNPRHKITKRGQNVTFRCDPISEHNRLYWYRQTLGQGPEFLTYFQNEAQLEKSRLLSDRFSAERPKGSFSTLEIQRTEQGDSAMYLCASAVGDSEGTQYFGPGTRLLVL.

This clone came up once. The chain recombines TRBV6-5 with TRBJ2-1; 13 nucleotides agree with TRBD2. With V trimmed by 6 bases and J by 5 bases, 1 base remained unmatched. Germline CDR1 reads MNHEY; CDR2 reads SVGAGI. The CDR3 is made up of 14 amino acids. The CDR3 spells CASSGTSGDNEQFF. CDR3 bases: TGTGCCAGCAGCGGGACTAGCGGGGACAATGAGCAGTTCTTC.

The rearrangement joins TRBV6-5 to TRBJ1-2; 7 bases match TRBD1. Germline assignment: CDR1 MNHEY and CDR2 SVGAGI. The CDR3 has 14 residues. The V and J ends lost 6 bases and 4 bases, in that order; junction bases with no gene match: 8. This CDR3 is CASSPGRQGYGYTF. The CDR3 coding sequence is TGTGCCAGCAGCCCCGGGCGACAGGGCTATGGCTACACCTTC.

This chain connects TRBV19 to TRBJ2-3; TRBD1 matches at 7 bases. The CDR3 contains 18 residues. Trimming took 4 bases from V and 0 from J; bases not matched to a gene: 13. Germline V lookup: CDR1 LNHDA, CDR2 SQIVND (reference sequence). CDR3 in amino acids: CASSTPRGQLSSTDTQYF. CDR3 DNA sequence: TGTGCCAGTAGTACCCCAAGGGGGCAGCTGTCTAGCACAGATACGCAGTATTTT.